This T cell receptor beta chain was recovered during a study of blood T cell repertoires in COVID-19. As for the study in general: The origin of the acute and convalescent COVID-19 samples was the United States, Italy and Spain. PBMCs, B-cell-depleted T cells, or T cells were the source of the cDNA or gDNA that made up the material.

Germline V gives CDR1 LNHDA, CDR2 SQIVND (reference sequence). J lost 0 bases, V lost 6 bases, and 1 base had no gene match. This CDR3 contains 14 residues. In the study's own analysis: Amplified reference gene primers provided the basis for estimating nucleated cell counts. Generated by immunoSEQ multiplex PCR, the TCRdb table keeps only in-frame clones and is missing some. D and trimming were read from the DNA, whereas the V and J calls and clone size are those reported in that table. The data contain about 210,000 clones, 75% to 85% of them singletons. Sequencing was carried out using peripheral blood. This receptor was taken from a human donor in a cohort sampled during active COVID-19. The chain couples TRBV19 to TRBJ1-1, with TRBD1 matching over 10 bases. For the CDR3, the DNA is TGTGCCAGTAGGGGACAGGGGCTGAACACTGAAGCTTTCTTT. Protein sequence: CASRGQGLNTEAFF.